This T cell receptor beta chain was found in a study of vaccination effects on CD4 cells after COVID-19. Study-level information: Post-vaccine sampling occurred a median 72 days after the second dose.

The count of this clone is one. Its target is not known. Overall study results and limits: Whether induced by infection or by vaccine, clones showed marked clonal contraction late after vaccination.

Expansion of antigen-specific CD4+ T cells with viral peptide pools was carried out by the ViraFEST assay before sequencing. Once cultured for 9 to 11 days, the cells underwent separation to obtain CD4+ T cells. Participants received two doses of either the BNT162b2 or mRNA-1273 vaccine. People in the vaccine group had not been infected with SARS-CoV-2 before, and their nucleocapsid antibodies were negative. The CDR3 extends over 13 amino acids. V lost 8 bases and J lost 0, with 5 bases in between. In germline, CDR1 is LGHNT, CDR2 FRNRAP. Using immunoSEQ multiplex PCR, the repertoire was profiled, and TCRdb retains in-frame clones only, with some absent. This sample has 20,000 to 30,000 clones, with about 79% found just once.

V gene TRBV12-5 combines with J gene TRBJ2-6; D gene uncertain. This TCR derives from a human donor who received a COVID-19 vaccine. Some clones in this sample may be carry-over from other donors' samples. Here the sequenced sample was CD4+ T cells from PBMCs cultured with SARS-CoV-2 spike peptides, taken after COVID-19 vaccination. The CDR3 coding sequence is TGTGCTAGTTCGAACTCTGGGGCCAACGTCCTGACTTTC. The encoded protein is CASSNSGANVLTF.